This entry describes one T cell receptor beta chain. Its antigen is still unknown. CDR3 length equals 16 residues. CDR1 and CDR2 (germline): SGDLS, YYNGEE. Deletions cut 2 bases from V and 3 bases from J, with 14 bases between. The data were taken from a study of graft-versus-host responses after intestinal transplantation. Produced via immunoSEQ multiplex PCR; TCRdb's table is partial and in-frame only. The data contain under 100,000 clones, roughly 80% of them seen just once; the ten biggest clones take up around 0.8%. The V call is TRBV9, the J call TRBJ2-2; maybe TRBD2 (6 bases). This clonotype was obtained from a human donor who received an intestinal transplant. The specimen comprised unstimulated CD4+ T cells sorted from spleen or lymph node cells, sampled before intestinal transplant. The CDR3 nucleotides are TGTGCCAGCAGCGTTGGCGGAGGGTTTTACACCGGGGAGCTGTTTTTT. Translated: CASSVGGGFYTGELFF.